Described below is a single T cell receptor beta chain sequence and its context. This sample was taken from a study of blood T cell repertoires in COVID-19. In the study overall: Sample material is recorded as cDNA or gDNA derived from T cells, B-cell-depleted T cells, or PBMCs.

How the authors handled the data: Amplification of reference gene primers provided the estimated nucleated cell counts. Repertoires were generated with immunoSEQ multiplex PCR, while TCRdb's copy carries only in-frame clones and drops some. The D gene and trimming were derived from the DNA, and the V and J assignments and clone size from that table. The data contain about 280,000 clones, 89% of them singletons. This CDR3 region has 14 residues. Germline V lookup: CDR1 SEHNR, CDR2 FQNEAQ (reference sequence). Between the trimmed V and J ends, which lost 6 bases and 4 bases, there was a span of 12 bases.

This TCR derives from a man aged 50 or older with acute or convalescent COVID-19. Sequencing was done on a sample of peripheral blood. The rearrangement uses TRBV7-9 and TRBJ1-4; D remains ambiguous. The CDR3 sequence: CASSLSGSNEKLFF. CDR3 nucleotides: TGTGCCAGCAGTTTATCGGGGAGTAATGAAAAACTGTTTTTT.